This TCR beta chain is from a study of molecular identifiers for immune sequencing clone quantification. Germline CDR1 SQVTM, CDR2 ANQGSEA. This CDR3 contains 13 residues. Regarding this clonotype: Its specificity is unknown. This may arise from a read error, as a much more abundant clone is one base away.

TCRdb fed the PCR reads into MiXCR, producing one record per CDR3 protein. This sample has fewer than 350,000 distinct CDR3 sequences; over 20% occur once, and the top ten carry about 0.74%. Study-level results: Among effectors, clones above 20 RNA copies held over 98% of molecules; among naive cells, under 1%.

The chain carries TRBV29-1 and TRBJ2-3; D is possibly TRBD1 or TRBD2 (5 bases each). Sequenced material: naive CD8+ T cells from blood, with Jurkat cell RNA spiked in. The subset: FACS-sorted CD8+CD4-CCR7+CD45RA+ naive T cells. This sequence originates from a human donor in good health. Some libraries in this study had Jurkat cell RNA spiked in. CDR3 in DNA: TGCACCGCCGAGGGACCCCTCATGAATACGCGGTATTTT. It codes for CTAEGPLMNTRYF.